This is a list of T cell receptor beta chains from one sample in a study of T cells after yellow fever vaccination. TCRdb re-called the 5' RACE reads through MiXCR, storing one row per CDR3 protein. In the table there are over 300,000 distinct CDR3 sequences, around 6.8% of which are singletons. Material: PBMCs, obtained around 45 days after the first yellow fever vaccination. The receptors were gathered from a man aged 18-30 years who received the YFV17D yellow fever vaccine. The CDR3 runs from the conserved cysteine through the conserved F or W. Fields, in order: clone size, V gene, D gene, J gene, CDR3 length, CDR3 protein, CDR3 DNA. The D gene is left open where the match is weak. The size entry is marked missing in some rows and otherwise reads once, few, many or a size class.

many	TRBV10-3	TRBD2	TRBJ2-1	15	CAISAGTSEVTEQFF	TGTGCCATCAGTGCGGGGACTAGCGAGGTCACGGAGCAGTTCTTC
-	TRBV4-1	-	TRBJ2-3	16	CASSQSRAASTDTQYF	TGCGCCAGCAGCCAAAGTCGGGCCGCTAGCACAGATACGCAGTATTTT
-	TRBV11-2	-	TRBJ1-1	14	CASSPFRRNTEAFF	TGTGCCAGCAGCCCCTTCCGACGGAACACTGAAGCTTTCTTT
-	TRBV10-2	-	TRBJ2-1	13	CASSPQGGGEQFF	TGCGCCAGCAGTCCTCAGGGAGGGGGTGAGCAGTTCTTC
-	TRBV12-3/TRBV12-4	-	TRBJ1-2	15	CASSHPPQGNYGYTF	TGTGCCAGCAGTCACCCCCCTCAGGGTAACTATGGCTACACCTTC
few	TRBV3-1	-	TRBJ2-1	11	CASSHAGEQFF	TGTGCCAGCAGCCACGCCGGGGAGCAGTTCTTC
many	TRBV7-8	-	TRBJ2-6	17	CASSLVAGAAGANVLTF	TGTGCCAGCAGCTTAGTGGCCGGGGCGGCTGGGGCCAACGTCCTGACTTTC
-	TRBV5-1	TRBD1	TRBJ2-3	15	CASSLAGGRSDTQYF	TGCGCCAGCAGCTTGGCAGGGGGCCGATCAGATACGCAGTATTTT
many	TRBV5-1	-	TRBJ1-1	14	CASSLSPGNTEAFF	TGCGCCAGCAGCTTGTCGCCGGGAAACACTGAAGCTTTCTTT
few	TRBV4-1	TRBD1	TRBJ2-4	14	CASSRGTGENIQYF	TGCGCCAGCAGCCGAGGGACAGGGGAAAACATTCAGTACTTC
-	TRBV10-3	-	TRBJ1-1	12	CAISPSNTEAFF	TGTGCCATCAGCCCGTCCAACACTGAAGCTTTCTTT
-	TRBV6-5	-	TRBJ2-1	14	CASSSSADGNEQFF	TGTGCCAGCAGTTCCTCGGCGGATGGAAATGAGCAGTTCTTC
many	TRBV5-1	TRBD1	TRBJ2-3	16	CASSFYRGRDTDTQYF	TGCGCCAGCAGCTTTTACAGGGGTCGGGACACAGATACGCAGTATTTT
-	TRBV14	-	TRBJ2-3	16	CASSRRPGRGTDTQYF	TGTGCCAGCAGCCGGAGGCCGGGACGGGGCACAGATACGCAGTATTTT
-	TRBV7-2	TRBD2	TRBJ2-1	14	CASSLAGGAKEQFF	TGTGCCAGCAGCTTAGCCGGGGGGGCTAAAGAGCAGTTCTTC
many	TRBV14	-	TRBJ2-7	17	CASSQDQETVSSYEQYF	TGTGCCAGCAGCCAAGATCAGGAGACTGTGAGCTCCTACGAGCAGTACTTC
many	TRBV29-1	-	TRBJ2-5	12	CSADGSQETQYF	TGCAGCGCCGACGGGTCTCAAGAGACCCAGTACTTC
many	TRBV5-6	-	TRBJ2-2	14	CASSAGRNTGELFF	TGTGCCAGCAGCGCCGGACGGAACACCGGGGAGCTGTTTTTT
-	TRBV7-9	-	TRBJ2-3	15	CASSPSVGIADTQYF	TGTGCCAGCAGCCCCTCGGTGGGGATAGCAGATACGCAGTATTTT
few	TRBV7-3	TRBD1	TRBJ2-6	14	CASSLGTAANVLTF	TGTGCCAGCAGCCTCGGGACAGCAGCCAACGTCCTGACTTTC
-	TRBV6-5	-	TRBJ2-3	14	CASSYGGPGGTQYF	TGTGCCAGCAGTTACGGGGGGCCCGGGGGTACGCAGTATTTT
many	TRBV15	-	TRBJ2-2	12	CATSINTGELFF	TGTGCCACCAGCATAAACACCGGGGAGCTGTTTTTT
few	TRBV6-2/TRBV6-3	-	TRBJ2-3	15	CASSFRGLSTDTQYF	TGTGCCAGCAGTTTCAGGGGCCTGAGCACAGATACGCAGTATTTT
few	TRBV6-1	-	TRBJ2-1	16	CASQWSYGVTYNEQFF	TGTGCCAGCCAATGGTCCTATGGGGTAACTTACAATGAGCAGTTCTTC
many	TRBV6-5	TRBD1	TRBJ2-3	14	CASSFSGGSDTQYF	TGTGCCAGCAGTTTTTCAGGGGGATCAGATACGCAGTATTTT
-	TRBV4-3	TRBD2	TRBJ2-5	15	CASSLGWGGQETQYF	TGCGCCAGCAGCCTAGGCTGGGGGGGCCAAGAGACCCAGTACTTC
few	TRBV4-1	TRBD2	TRBJ2-3	16	CASSRPLAGQADTQYF	TGCGCCAGCAGCCGCCCCCTAGCGGGGCAGGCAGATACGCAGTATTTT
many	TRBV6-5	-	TRBJ2-6	17	CASSYGGHPSGANVLTF	TGTGCCAGCAGTTACGGGGGGCACCCCTCTGGGGCCAACGTCCTGACTTTC
few	TRBV29-1	-	TRBJ1-1	14	CSVDPTEGNTEAFF	TGCAGCGTTGACCCAACAGAAGGTAATACTGAAGCTTTCTTT
-	TRBV12-3/TRBV12-4	TRBD1	TRBJ2-3	14	CASGGQGFLDTQYF	TGTGCCAGCGGGGGACAGGGGTTCTTAGATACGCAGTATTTT
-	TRBV18	TRBD1	TRBJ2-5	18	CASSRGLGQGASQETQYF	TGTGCCAGCTCACGGGGATTAGGACAGGGAGCTTCCCAAGAGACCCAGTACTTC
once	TRBV19	TRBD1	TRBJ2-1	15	CASSRGTGSDNEQFF	TGTGCCAGTAGTCGCGGGACAGGCTCCGACAATGAGCAGTTCTTC
few	TRBV7-9	-	TRBJ1-2	14	CASSPAWGRGGYTF	TGTGCCAGCAGCCCCGCTTGGGGGAGGGGAGGCTACACCTTC
few	TRBV12-5	TRBD2	TRBJ2-3	16	CASGWPLAGDADTQYF	TGTGCTAGTGGTTGGCCACTAGCGGGGGACGCAGATACGCAGTATTTT
many	TRBV5-1	-	TRBJ2-7	14	CASSLGAGLDEQYF	TGCGCCAGCAGCTTGGGTGCAGGGTTGGACGAGCAGTACTTC